This T cell receptor beta chain was sequenced for a study of blood T cells in healthy people across ages. Study-level points and caveats: Long-lived donors had more naive CD4+ cells and higher diversity than aged donors. TCR beta diversity per million T cells fell roughly linearly with age.

V dropped 0 bases and J dropped 8 bases, with 13 bases sitting between them. This CDR3 comprises 13 residues. Germline V gene data show CDR1 as SQVTM and CDR2 as ANQGSEA. Each sample had at least 6 million PBMCs isolated. This clonotype was seen only a few times. Its antigen is still unknown. The second PCR ran roughly 6 to 12 cycles with a sample-barcoded 5' primer and J-beta primers. TCRdb itself ran the 5' RACE reads through MiXCR, one entry per CDR3 protein. Of around 870,000 distinct CDR3 sequences in the sample, about 28% were seen once. This clonotype was sampled from a woman older than 75 in good health. Sequences were obtained from blood. This sequence joins TRBV29-1 and TRBJ1-2; D uncertain. For the CDR3, the DNA is TGCAGCGTTGAAGATAACCGGGGAAACGGCTACACCTTC. Translating gives CSVEDNRGNGYTF. Full variable domain (remainder filled in from reference TRBV29-1 and TRBJ1-2): SAVISQKPSRDICQRGTSLTIQCQVDSQVTMMFWYRQQPGQSLTLIATANQGSEATYESGFVIDKFPISRPNLTFSTLTVSNMSPEDSSIYLCSVEDNRGNGYTFGSGTRLTVV.